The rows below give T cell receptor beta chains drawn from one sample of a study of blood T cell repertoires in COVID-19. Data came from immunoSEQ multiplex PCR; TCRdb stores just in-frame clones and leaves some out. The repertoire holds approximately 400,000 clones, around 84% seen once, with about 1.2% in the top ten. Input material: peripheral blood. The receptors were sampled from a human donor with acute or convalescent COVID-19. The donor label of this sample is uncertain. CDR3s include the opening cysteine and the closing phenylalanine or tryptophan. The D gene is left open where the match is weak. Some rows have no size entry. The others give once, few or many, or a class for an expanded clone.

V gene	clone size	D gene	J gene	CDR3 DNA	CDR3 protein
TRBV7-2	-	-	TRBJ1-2	TGTGCCAGCAGCTCCCCCCGAGGGCAGGCCCGGCGGTCTGGCTACACCTTC	CASSSPRGQARRSGYTF
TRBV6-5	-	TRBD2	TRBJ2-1	TGTGCCAGCAGTTACGGGACTAGCGGGGGGGATAATGAGCAGTTCTTC	CASSYGTSGGDNEQFF
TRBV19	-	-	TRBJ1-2	TGTGCCAGTAGTAGAGGCGGGGGACTCTATGGCTACACCTTC	CASSRGGGLYGYTF
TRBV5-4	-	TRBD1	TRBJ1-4	TGTGCCAGCAGCGGACAGGGTCGGAATGAAAAACTGTTTTTT	CASSGQGRNEKLFF
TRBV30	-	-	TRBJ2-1	TGTGCCTGGAGTGGGGGAGGTGAGCAGTTCTTC	CAWSGGGEQFF
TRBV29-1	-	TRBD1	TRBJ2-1	TGCAGCGTTGAAAGGCTAGGACAGGGGGTTGTGGCCTACAATGAGCAGTTCTTC	CSVERLGQGVVAYNEQFF
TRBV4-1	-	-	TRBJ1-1	TGCGCCAGCAGCCAAGAAGCCCGGTACGGACAGGAAGCTTTCTTT	CASSQEARYGQEAFF
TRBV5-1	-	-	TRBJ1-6	TGCGCCAGCAGCTTGGAAGACTGGGGCAATTCACCCCTCCACTTT	CASSLEDWGNSPLHF
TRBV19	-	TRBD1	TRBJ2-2	TGTGCCAGTAGCCTCGGGGGACAGGGTTTAGGCGGGGAGCTGTTTTTT	CASSLGGQGLGGELFF
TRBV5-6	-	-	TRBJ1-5	TGTGCCAGCAGCTTGTGGCAGGTCAGCAATCAGCCCCAGCATTTT	CASSLWQVSNQPQHF
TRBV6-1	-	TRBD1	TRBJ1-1	TGTGCCAGCAGTGAGGTACCAGGGGGGAACACTGAAGCTTTCTTT	CASSEVPGGNTEAFF
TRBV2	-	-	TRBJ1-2	TGTGCCAGCTTTGGCCGAACTAACTATGGCTACACCTTC	CASFGRTNYGYTF
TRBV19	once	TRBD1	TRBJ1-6	TGTGCCAGTAGTAACCCCAGGGGGCTGGGTTCACCCCTCCACTTT	CASSNPRGLGSPLHF
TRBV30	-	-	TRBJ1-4	TGTGCCTTCCGCCCGGGTACTAATGAAAAACTGTTTTTT	CAFRPGTNEKLFF
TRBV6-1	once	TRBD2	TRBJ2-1	TGTGCCGGCAGTGAAGGGGCTAGCGGGTACAATGAGCAGTTCTTC	CAGSEGASGYNEQFF
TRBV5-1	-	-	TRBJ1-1	TGCGCCAGCAGCTTGGAGGAGGGTGTGAACACTGAAGCTTTCTTT	CASSLEEGVNTEAFF
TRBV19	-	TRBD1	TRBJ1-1	TGTGCCAGTAGTGTCGGCCAGGGGGGATTCACTGAAGCTTTCTTT	CASSVGQGGFTEAFF
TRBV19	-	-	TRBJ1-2	TGTGCCAGTAGGGGAGGGGGGACCTATGGCTACACCTTC	CASRGGGTYGYTF
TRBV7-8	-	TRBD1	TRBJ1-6	TGTGCCAGCAGCACCCGGACAGGGGCATACTCCTATAATTCACCCCTCCACTTT	CASSTRTGAYSYNSPLHF
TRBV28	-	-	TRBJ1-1	TGTGCCAGCAGAGGACAGACGATGAACACTGAAGCTTTCTTT	CASRGQTMNTEAFF
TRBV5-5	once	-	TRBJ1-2	TGTGCCAGCAGCTTGGAGGGCCGGGGGTCTTATGGCTACACCTTC	CASSLEGRGSYGYTF